This TCR beta chain was recorded in a study of blood T cell repertoires in COVID-19. Using immunoSEQ multiplex PCR, the repertoire was profiled, and TCRdb retains in-frame clones only, with some absent. Of 25,000 to 35,000 clones in the sample, approximately 90% are singletons; the top ten hold almost 10%. The sample was peripheral blood. The sequence came from a human donor with active COVID-19. The donor label of this sample is uncertain.

The CDR3 protein is CASSVDSREGRGNEQFF. DNA for the CDR3: TGTGCCAGCAGCGTAGACTCGCGGGAGGGCCGTGGGAATGAGCAGTTCTTC. V and J are TRBV9 and TRBJ2-1, with 9 bases that match TRBD2. The length of the CDR3 is 17 residues. V trimming: 0 bases; J trimming: 7 bases; junction bases outside the gene matches: 11. Germline V gives CDR1 SGDLS, CDR2 YYNGEE.